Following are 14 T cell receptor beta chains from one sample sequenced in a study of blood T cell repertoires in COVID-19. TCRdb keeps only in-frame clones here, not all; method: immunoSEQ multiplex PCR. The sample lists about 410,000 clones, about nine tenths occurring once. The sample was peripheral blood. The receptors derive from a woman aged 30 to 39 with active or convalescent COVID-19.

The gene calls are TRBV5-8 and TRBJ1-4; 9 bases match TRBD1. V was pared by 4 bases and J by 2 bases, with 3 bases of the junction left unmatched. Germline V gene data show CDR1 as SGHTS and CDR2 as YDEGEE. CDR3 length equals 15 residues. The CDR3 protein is CASSPGTGTNEKLFF. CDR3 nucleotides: TGTGCCAGCAGCCCAGGGACAGGGACTAATGAAAAACTGTTTTTT.

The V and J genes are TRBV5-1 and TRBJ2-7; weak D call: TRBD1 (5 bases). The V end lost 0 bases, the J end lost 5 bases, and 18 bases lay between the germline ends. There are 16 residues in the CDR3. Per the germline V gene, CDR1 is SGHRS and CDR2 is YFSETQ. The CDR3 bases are TGCGCCAGCAGCTTGGCCACTGGGGCTGGGGTCGACGAGCAGTACTTC. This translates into CASSLATGAGVDEQYF.

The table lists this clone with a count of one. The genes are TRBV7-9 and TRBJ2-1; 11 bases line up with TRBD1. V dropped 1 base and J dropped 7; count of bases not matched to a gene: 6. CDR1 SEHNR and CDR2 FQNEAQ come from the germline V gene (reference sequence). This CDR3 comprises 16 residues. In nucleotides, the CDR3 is TGTGCCAGCAGCTTAGACCCGGGACAGGGGGTAAATGAGCAGTTCTTC. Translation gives CASSLDPGQGVNEQFF.

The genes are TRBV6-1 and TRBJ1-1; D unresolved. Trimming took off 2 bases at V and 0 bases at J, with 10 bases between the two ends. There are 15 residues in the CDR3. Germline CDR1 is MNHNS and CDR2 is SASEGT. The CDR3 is CASSEIGIMNTEAFF. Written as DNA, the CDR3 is TGTGCCAGCAGTGAAATCGGGATAATGAACACTGAAGCTTTCTTT.

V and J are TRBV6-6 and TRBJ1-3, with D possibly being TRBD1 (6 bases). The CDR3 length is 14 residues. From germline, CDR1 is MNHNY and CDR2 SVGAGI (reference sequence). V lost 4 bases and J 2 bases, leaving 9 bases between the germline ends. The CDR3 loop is CASSSTGPGNTIYF. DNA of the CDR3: TGTGCCAGCAGTTCTACAGGGCCTGGAAACACCATATATTTT.

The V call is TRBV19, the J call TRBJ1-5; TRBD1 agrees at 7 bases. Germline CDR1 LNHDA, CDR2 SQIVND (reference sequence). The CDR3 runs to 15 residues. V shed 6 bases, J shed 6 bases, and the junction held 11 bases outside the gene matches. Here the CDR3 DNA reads TGTGCCAGTAGGCGAGGGGGCGCCGTAGGTCAGCCCCAGCATTTT. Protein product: CASRRGGAVGQPQHF.

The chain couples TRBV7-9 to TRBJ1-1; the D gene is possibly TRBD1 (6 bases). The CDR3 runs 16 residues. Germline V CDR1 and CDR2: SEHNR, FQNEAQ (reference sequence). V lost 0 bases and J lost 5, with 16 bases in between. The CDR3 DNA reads TGTGCCAGCAGCTTAGCGTTGATACAGGGTTGTACTGAAGCTTTCTTT. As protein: CASSLALIQGCTEAFF.

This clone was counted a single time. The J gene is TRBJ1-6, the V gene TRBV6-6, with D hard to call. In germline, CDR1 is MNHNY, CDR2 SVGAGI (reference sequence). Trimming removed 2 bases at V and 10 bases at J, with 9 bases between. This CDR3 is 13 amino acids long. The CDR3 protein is CASSYSLRSPLHF. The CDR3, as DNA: TGTGCCAGCAGTTACAGTCTGCGGTCACCCCTCCACTTT.

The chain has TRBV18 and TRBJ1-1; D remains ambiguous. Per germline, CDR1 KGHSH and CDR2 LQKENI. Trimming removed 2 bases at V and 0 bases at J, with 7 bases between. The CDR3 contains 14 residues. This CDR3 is CASSPKPMNTEAFF. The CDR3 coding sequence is TGTGCCAGCTCACCAAAGCCCATGAACACTGAAGCTTTCTTT.

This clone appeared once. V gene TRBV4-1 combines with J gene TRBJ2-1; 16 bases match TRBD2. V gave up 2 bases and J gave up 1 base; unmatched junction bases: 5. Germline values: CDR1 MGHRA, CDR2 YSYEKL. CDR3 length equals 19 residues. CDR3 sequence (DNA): TGCGCCAGCAGCCAATCCGGGACTAGCGGGAGGGGATCCTACAATGAGCAGTTCTTC. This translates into CASSQSGTSGRGSYNEQFF.

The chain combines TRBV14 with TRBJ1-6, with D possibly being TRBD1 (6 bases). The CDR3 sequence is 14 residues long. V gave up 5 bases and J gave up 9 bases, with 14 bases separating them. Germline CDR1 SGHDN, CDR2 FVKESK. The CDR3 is CASSLQGRGSPLHF. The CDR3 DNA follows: TGTGCCAGCAGCTTGCAGGGGAGAGGTTCACCCCTCCACTTT.

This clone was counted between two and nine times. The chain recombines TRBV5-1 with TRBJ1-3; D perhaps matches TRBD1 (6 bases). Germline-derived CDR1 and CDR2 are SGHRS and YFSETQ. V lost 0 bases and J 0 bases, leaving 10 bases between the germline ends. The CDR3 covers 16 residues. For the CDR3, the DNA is TGCGCCAGCAGCTTGGCCTCGGGACACTCTGGAAACACCATATATTTT. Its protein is CASSLASGHSGNTIYF.

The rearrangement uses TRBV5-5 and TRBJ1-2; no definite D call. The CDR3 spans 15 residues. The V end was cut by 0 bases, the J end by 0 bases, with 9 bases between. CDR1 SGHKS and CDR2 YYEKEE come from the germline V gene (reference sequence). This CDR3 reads CASSLDAGANYGYTF. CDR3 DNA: TGTGCCAGCAGCTTGGACGCCGGAGCTAACTATGGCTACACCTTC.

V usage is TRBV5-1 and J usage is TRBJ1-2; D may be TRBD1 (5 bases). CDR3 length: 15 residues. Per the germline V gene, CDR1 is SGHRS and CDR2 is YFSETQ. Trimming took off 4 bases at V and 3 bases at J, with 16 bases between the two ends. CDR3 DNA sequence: TGCGCCAGCAGCCCAAAGGACAAGCTCGACTATGGCTACACCTTC. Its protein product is CASSPKDKLDYGYTF.